These 20 T cell receptor beta chains were all obtained from the same sample, sequenced in a study of blood T cell repertoires in COVID-19. Measured with immunoSEQ multiplex PCR; TCRdb has only the in-frame clones, and not every one. The sample includes about 250,000 clones, about 85% of them seen just once. Sequenced material: peripheral blood. The receptors here all came from a human donor with COVID-19, enrolled during active disease. The donor label of this sample is uncertain.

Comments on this clone: Other DNA sequences in this sample translate to the same CDR3. The gene calls are TRBV6-5 and TRBJ1-2; 8 bases are shared with TRBD1. V shed 2 bases and J 2 bases; nucleotides not matched to a gene: 1. The CDR3 extends over 14 amino acids. Looked up from germline, CDR1 is MNHEY and CDR2 is SVGAGI. The CDR3 coding sequence is TGTGCCAGCAGTTACCGGACAGGGAACTATGGCTACACCTTC. This sequence encodes CASSYRTGNYGYTF.

The chain couples TRBV11-3 to TRBJ2-5; a possible D gene is TRBD1 (5 bases). Between the trimmed V and J ends, which lost 5 bases and 4 bases, there was a span of 11 bases. This CDR3 region has 13 residues. CDR1 SGHNT and CDR2 YENEEA come from the germline V gene. CDR3 sequence: CASSPGNRETQYF. In DNA, the CDR3 is TGTGCCAGCAGCCCAGGGAACAGAGAGACCCAGTACTTC.

The CDR3 DNA reads as TGTGCCTGGCGCCTCAGGGGCCCTGAAGCTTTCTTT. Translating gives CAWRLRGPEAFF. The chain uses TRBV30 and TRBJ1-1; possibly TRBD1 for D (6 bases). Trimming took 5 bases from V and 6 from J, leaving 13 bases between them. CDR3 length: 12 residues. The germline gives CDR1 GTSNPN, CDR2 SVGIG (reference sequence).

This clone has just a few counts. The genes are TRBV9 and TRBJ2-1; 16 bases agree with TRBD2. Germline CDR1 SGDLS, CDR2 YYNGEE. The CDR3 has 20 amino acids. V lost 3 bases to trimming and J lost 5 bases; unmatched junction nucleotides: 14. This CDR3 is CASSGTLGLAGGRRHNEQFF. The CDR3, as DNA: TGTGCCAGCAGCGGTACATTGGGACTAGCGGGAGGGCGGCGCCACAATGAGCAGTTCTTC.

This clone appeared once. The chain couples TRBV27 to TRBJ1-6; 7 nucleotides match TRBD1. Germline CDR1 MNHEY, CDR2 SMNVEV (reference sequence). The trim removed 2 bases at V and 7 bases at J, leaving 8 bases unmatched. The CDR3 spans 16 residues. This CDR3 reads CASSLGTGAQNSPLHF. Written as DNA, the CDR3 is TGTGCCAGCAGTTTAGGCACAGGGGCGCAGAATTCACCCCTCCACTTT.

With regard to this clone: Other nucleotide sequences from this sample produce the same CDR3. The chain uses TRBV19 and TRBJ2-6; 8 bases match TRBD1. This CDR3 region has 17 residues. Germline V lookup: CDR1 LNHDA, CDR2 SQIVND (reference sequence). The ends lost 2 bases at V and 2 bases at J; junction bases unmatched: 5. The CDR3 sequence: CASSIQGAGTGANVLTF. The CDR3 DNA reads as TGTGCCAGTAGTATACAGGGGGCTGGGACTGGGGCCAACGTCCTGACTTTC.

The chain is built from TRBV5-4 and TRBJ2-1, with D unclear. This CDR3 spans 11 amino acids. Between the trimmed V and J ends, which lost 3 bases and 10 bases, there was a span of 8 bases. CDR1 is SGHNT, CDR2 YYREEE, per germline (reference sequence). CDR3 in DNA: TGTGCCAGCAGCTGGCTAGGAGAGCAGTTCTTC. Translated: CASSWLGEQFF.

The rearrangement links TRBV28 to TRBJ1-1, with D unresolved. CDR3 length: 12 residues. With 7 bases removed from V and 6 bases from J, the gap between germline ends came to 12 bases. From germline, CDR1 is MDHEN and CDR2 SYDVKM. This CDR3 reads CASTTYESEAFF. In nucleotides, the CDR3 is TGTGCCAGCACCACGTATGAGTCTGAAGCTTTCTTT.

This clone was found a few times. This chain links TRBV2 with TRBJ1-4; 7 nucleotides align to TRBD1. The CDR3 loop spans 13 amino acids. Losses at the gene ends were 8 bases for V and 4 bases for J; bases not matched to a gene: 4. Germline CDR1 reads SNHLY; CDR2 reads FYNNEI. DNA for the CDR3: TGTGCCAGCGAGGACAGGTTTAATGAAAAACTGTTTTTT. Protein product: CASEDRFNEKLFF.

The chain combines TRBV20-1 with TRBJ2-1; the match to TRBD1 covers 8 bases. Germline V gene data show CDR1 as DFQATT and CDR2 as SNEGSKA (reference sequence). This CDR3 has 11 residues. With V trimmed by 5 bases and J by 14 bases, 8 bases remained unmatched. The CDR3 DNA follows: TGCAGTGCTCCGACAGGGGCTCAGGAGTTCTTC. This encodes CSAPTGAQEFF.

The chain links TRBV2 to TRBJ2-5; D is undetermined. V lost 6 bases, J lost 0 bases, and 11 bases lay in between. Germline loops: CDR1 SNHLY, CDR2 FYNNEI. The CDR3 has 14 amino acids. The CDR3 nucleotides read TGTGCCAGCAGCAAAGTAAGCGACCAAGAGACCCAGTACTTC. Its translation: CASSKVSDQETQYF.

V and J are TRBV28 and TRBJ2-1; possibly TRBD2 for D (6 bases). Germline lookup yields CDR1 MDHEN and CDR2 SYDVKM. Trimming took 3 bases from V and 5 from J, leaving 14 bases between them. The CDR3 runs to 15 residues. The CDR3 DNA follows: TGTGCCAGCAGTTTTTCCAGCGGGTCAAACAATGAGCAGTTCTTC. This encodes CASSFSSGSNNEQFF. The full variable domain, rest sourced from reference TRBV28 and TRBJ2-1, is DVKVTQSSRYLVKRTGEKVFLECVQDMDHENMFWYRQDPGLGLRLIYFSYDVKMKEKGDIPEGYSVSREKKERFSLILESASTNQTSMYLCASSFSSGSNNEQFFGPGTRLTVL.

The chain is built from TRBV7-2 and TRBJ2-5; D is possibly TRBD1 (5 bases). This CDR3 spans 15 amino acids. Germline CDR1 is SGHTA and CDR2 is FQGNSA. The V and J ends lost 1 base and 5 bases respectively, with 14 bases between them. The CDR3 reads CASSLDPARVETQYF. For the CDR3, the DNA is TGTGCCAGCAGCTTAGATCCGGCCAGGGTGGAGACCCAGTACTTC.

The rearrangement uses TRBV28 and TRBJ2-7; the match to TRBD1 covers 7 bases. Trimming at V came to 5 bases and at J to 1 base, leaving 14 bases not matched to a gene. Germline values: CDR1 MDHEN, CDR2 SYDVKM. The CDR3 consists of 17 residues. The CDR3 is CASSPSNRGASSYEQYF. The CDR3 region has the DNA TGTGCCAGCAGTCCGTCCAACAGGGGCGCATCGTCCTACGAGCAGTACTTC.

This rearrangement joins TRBV2 to TRBJ1-2, with D uncertain. Trimming cost V 6 bases and J 2 bases, with 7 bases left between them. This CDR3 spans 12 amino acids. Germline lookup yields CDR1 SNHLY and CDR2 FYNNEI. The CDR3 DNA sequence: TGTGCCAGCAGCCGCGAGAACTATGGCTACACCTTC. Its protein product is CASSRENYGYTF. Supplemented by reference TRBV2 and TRBJ1-2, the full variable domain reads EPEVTQTPSHQVTQMGQEVILRCVPISNHLYFYWYRQILGQKVEFLVSFYNNEISEKSEIFDDQFSVERPDGSNFTLKIRSTKLEDSAMYFCASSRENYGYTFGSGTRLTVV.

J is TRBJ1-1 and V is TRBV5-8; D is undetermined. Germline CDR1 SGHTS, CDR2 YDEGEE. This CDR3 spans 13 amino acids. V was trimmed by 0 bases and J by 1 base, leaving 4 bases between them. CDR3 in amino acids: CASSLARNTEAFF. The CDR3 coding sequence is TGTGCCAGCAGCTTGGCCCGGAACACTGAAGCTTTCTTT.

This clone was detected only a few times. The chain has TRBV28 and TRBJ1-3, with D uncertain. V lost 3 bases and J 4 bases, leaving 13 bases between the germline ends. The CDR3 loop spans 15 amino acids. CDR1 is MDHEN, CDR2 SYDVKM, per germline. The CDR3 here is CASSFRALGGNTIYF. CDR3 nucleotide sequence: TGTGCCAGCAGTTTCAGAGCACTAGGAGGAAACACCATATATTTT.

This chain joins TRBV29-1 and TRBJ1-4, with a possible D match to TRBD1 (6 bases). The CDR3 covers 13 residues. V shed 7 bases and J shed 8 bases, with 17 bases lying between them. The germline CDR1 and CDR2 sequences are SQVTM and ANQGSEA. The CDR3 bases are TGCAGCGCCTTTGGCGGGGGCGGCGAAAAACTGTTTTTT. It encodes CSAFGGGGEKLFF.

The chain recombines TRBV6-5 with TRBJ1-2; no definite D call. Germline V gene lookup returns CDR1 MNHEY and CDR2 SVGAGI. Trimming took 6 bases from V and 4 from J, leaving 18 bases between them. The CDR3 is 15 residues long. The CDR3 sequence: CASSFNSAAGYGYTF. The CDR3 DNA reads TGTGCCAGCAGCTTCAATTCGGCAGCGGGCTATGGCTACACCTTC.

This clone was counted once. The chain has TRBV4-2 and TRBJ1-5; D is uncertain. Germline values: CDR1 LGHNA, CDR2 YNFKEQ. The V end lost 0 bases, the J end lost 3 bases, and 6 bases lay between the germline ends. This CDR3 has 14 residues. CDR3 region: CASSQEWANQPQHF. Written as DNA, the CDR3 is TGTGCCAGCAGCCAAGAATGGGCCAATCAGCCCCAGCATTTT.